The T cell receptor (beta chain) described here comes from a study of cytomegalovirus exposure and HLA in healthy donors. Study information: The same platform as the approximately 670 first-cohort repertoires was used for the 90 to 150 validation repertoires, a later analysis reported. Study results and caveats: Subsequent analysis revealed that first-cohort TCR clusters tended to co-occur in the roughly 120 validation repertoires. Reported performance of the classifier showed diagnosis of cytomegalovirus status with high specificity and sensitivity. Investigators reported approximately 170 TCR beta chains as tied to cytomegalovirus.

Method: immunoSEQ multiplex PCR; TCRdb's copy keeps in-frame clones and lacks some. The data contain roughly 50,000 clones, roughly nine tenths of them singletons. Germline V gives CDR1 MNHNS, CDR2 SASEGT. The CDR3 is made up of 15 amino acids. V was pared by 3 bases and J by 7 bases, with 6 bases of the junction left unmatched. Details on this clone: Antigen: not known.

This sequence joins TRBV6-1 and TRBJ2-4; 10 bases are a match to TRBD1. Sequences were obtained from PBMCs. The clonotype comes from a woman aged 18-35 years in good health and CMV-seropositive. CDR3 sequence: CASSDIGQGGNIQYF. Here the CDR3 DNA reads TGTGCCAGCAGTGACATCGGACAGGGGGGGAACATTCAGTACTTC.